A selection of T cell receptor beta chains follows, all from one sample in a study of T-cell memory formation after mild COVID-19. TCRdb itself ran the 5' RACE reads through MiXCR, one entry per CDR3 protein. Of roughly 260,000 distinct CDR3 sequences detected, roughly 17% appear once; the ten largest clones hold 3.5%. The specimen sequenced was PBMCs or a T cell subset sorted from them (not recorded which). These receptors were collected from a man in his late teens or twenties who had mild COVID-19 (a few samples of this study predate the infection). Cell type and time point are not known. Both conserved end residues are part of each CDR3. Fields, in order: clone size, J gene, V gene, D gene, CDR3 protein, CDR3 DNA. D genes are given only for firm matches. A clone size is listed for some rows: how often the clone was seen (once, few, many), or a class if it is expanded.

abundance: -; j_gene: TRBJ2-1; v_gene: TRBV7-8; d_gene: -; CDR3aa: CASSPLAPAPNEQFF; CDR3nt: TGTGCCAGCAGCCCCCTAGCGCCAGCCCCCAATGAGCAGTTCTTC
abundance: -; j_gene: TRBJ2-7; v_gene: TRBV5-1; d_gene: -; CDR3aa: CASSWQGPTYEQYF; CDR3nt: TGCGCCAGCAGCTGGCAGGGGCCCACCTACGAGCAGTACTTC
abundance: few; j_gene: TRBJ2-2; v_gene: TRBV20-1; d_gene: TRBD2; CDR3aa: CSAPLSGGTGELFF; CDR3nt: TGCAGTGCCCCGCTGTCGGGGGGAACCGGGGAGCTGTTTTTT
abundance: few; j_gene: TRBJ2-3; v_gene: TRBV11-3; d_gene: -; CDR3aa: CASSSGVRARGDTQYF; CDR3nt: TGTGCCAGCAGCTCAGGGGTCAGGGCGCGGGGAGATACGCAGTATTTT
abundance: few; j_gene: TRBJ2-7; v_gene: TRBV7-2; d_gene: -; CDR3aa: CASSSGGLYEQYF; CDR3nt: TGTGCCAGCAGCTCAGGGGGGCTCTACGAGCAGTACTTC
abundance: few; j_gene: TRBJ2-1; v_gene: TRBV11-3; d_gene: TRBD1; CDR3aa: CASSLGDRGNEQFF; CDR3nt: TGTGCCAGCAGCTTAGGGGACAGGGGCAATGAGCAGTTCTTC
abundance: many; j_gene: TRBJ2-3; v_gene: TRBV7-3; d_gene: TRBD2; CDR3aa: CASSSGLATDTQYF; CDR3nt: TGTGCCAGCAGCTCCGGACTAGCAACAGATACGCAGTATTTT
abundance: few; j_gene: TRBJ2-5; v_gene: TRBV6-5; d_gene: TRBD2; CDR3aa: CASRRLAGGNQETQYF; CDR3nt: TGTGCCAGCAGACGCCTGGCGGGGGGAAACCAAGAGACCCAGTACTTC
abundance: -; j_gene: TRBJ2-3; v_gene: TRBV7-2; d_gene: -; CDR3aa: CASSLVLAADTQYF; CDR3nt: TGTGCCAGCAGCTTAGTTCTAGCTGCAGATACGCAGTATTTT
abundance: few; j_gene: TRBJ1-5; v_gene: TRBV7-2; d_gene: TRBD1; CDR3aa: CASSSRTGQGNQPQHF; CDR3nt: TGTGCCAGCAGCTCCCGGACAGGGCAAGGCAATCAGCCCCAGCATTTT
abundance: few; j_gene: TRBJ1-1; v_gene: TRBV7-2; d_gene: -; CDR3aa: CASNEPTDTEAFF; CDR3nt: TGTGCCAGCAACGAACCGACGGACACTGAAGCTTTCTTT
abundance: -; j_gene: TRBJ1-1; v_gene: TRBV5-4; d_gene: -; CDR3aa: CASSRVGQNTEAFF; CDR3nt: TGTGCCAGCAGCAGAGTAGGACAGAACACTGAAGCTTTCTTT